This T cell receptor beta chain was profiled in a study of T cell responses to AZD1222 COVID-19 vaccine. About the research overall: Second doses that came at about 4 or about 12 weeks were put together.

Of note for this clone: Its antigen is not identified.

There are 14 residues in the CDR3. Germline trimming cut 3 bases from V and 4 bases from J; bases unmatched to any gene: 3. CDR1 and CDR2 (germline): SNHLY, FYNNEI. General study findings and limits: Along spike, vaccine-associated CD4 TCRs were found throughout, with dominance at 160-218 and 743-854.

Sequenced by immunoSEQ multiplex PCR; TCRdb stores in-frame clones only, minus some. The table includes 120,000 or so clones, about 90% detected once. The sample was peripheral blood, taken on day 0 of AZD1222 vaccination. The receptor comes from an adult in good health. This sequence joins TRBV2 and TRBJ1-3; 7 bases line up with TRBD1. In nucleotides, the CDR3 is TGTGCCAGCAGTGAGAGGGGGCGAGGAAACACCATATATTTT. Protein sequence: CASSERGRGNTIYF.